This T cell receptor beta chain stems from a study of Ad26.COV2.S vaccination and SARS-CoV-2 variants. Sample treatment: roughly 19 received Ad26.COV2.S at low or high dose, single or two shots; 5 received placebo; per-sample allocation not given. Samples came from day 63 after the first vaccine or placebo injection. The donor's status was that of an adult aged 18-55 years in Boston. TCRdb keeps only in-frame clones here, not all; method: immunoSEQ multiplex PCR. Of a few hundred thousand clones in the sample, approximately 88% were seen once. This CDR3 region has 15 residues. Germline CDR1 MRHNA, CDR2 SNTAGT. V was clipped by 8 bases and J by 2 bases, with 19 bases between them.

The V call is TRBV6-4, the J call TRBJ2-7; the D gene could be TRBD1 or TRBD2 (5 bases each). The receptor comes from a person aged 18-60 years who received the Ad26.COV2.S COVID-19 vaccine or a placebo. Sequenced material: peripheral blood, taken in a trial of Ad26.COV2.S vaccine versus placebo. This CDR3 reads CASPVGRGDPYEQYF. For the CDR3, the DNA is TGTGCCAGCCCTGTTGGGAGAGGGGACCCCTACGAGCAGTACTTC.